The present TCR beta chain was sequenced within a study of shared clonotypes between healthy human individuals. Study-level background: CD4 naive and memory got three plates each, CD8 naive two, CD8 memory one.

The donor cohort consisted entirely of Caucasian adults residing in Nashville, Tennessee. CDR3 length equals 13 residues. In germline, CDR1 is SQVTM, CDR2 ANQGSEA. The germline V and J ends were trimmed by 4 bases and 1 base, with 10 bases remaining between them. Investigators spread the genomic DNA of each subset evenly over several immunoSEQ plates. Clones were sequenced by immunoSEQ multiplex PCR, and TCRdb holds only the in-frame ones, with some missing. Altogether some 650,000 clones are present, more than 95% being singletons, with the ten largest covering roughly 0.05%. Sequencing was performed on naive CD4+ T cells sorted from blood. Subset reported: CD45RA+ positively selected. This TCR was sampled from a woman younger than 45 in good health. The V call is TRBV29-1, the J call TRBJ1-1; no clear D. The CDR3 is CSVVVQTNTEAFF. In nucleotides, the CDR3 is TGCAGCGTTGTCGTTCAAACGAACACTGAAGCTTTCTTT.